The 25 T cell receptor beta chains presented below share a single source sample, sequenced in a study of long-term antiretroviral therapy in people with HIV. Version v3.0 of the immunoSEQ assay was performed at survey level. This table comes from immunoSEQ multiplex PCR, and its TCRdb copy is limited to in-frame clones, with some not included. In the table there are 30,000 to 35,000 clones, over 70% of which are singletons. The source material was unsorted PBMCs, sampled 3.1 years after starting antiretroviral therapy. The receptors come from a woman between 45 and 65 years old with HIV.

V and J are TRBV5-4 and TRBJ2-7; 13 bases agree with TRBD2. Germline lookup yields CDR1 SGHNT and CDR2 YYREEE (reference sequence). The CDR3 is made up of 17 amino acids. V shed 5 bases and J 0 bases; nucleotides not matched to a gene: 8. CDR3 loop: CASSKTSGGLPSYEQYF. The CDR3 DNA sequence: TGTGCCAGCAGTAAGACTAGCGGGGGGCTTCCCTCCTACGAGCAGTACTTC.

The rearrangement joins TRBV29-1 to TRBJ1-2, with 9 bases identical to TRBD1. The CDR3 is made up of 12 amino acids. Per the germline V gene, CDR1 is SQVTM and CDR2 is ANQGSEA. V dropped 7 bases and J dropped 4; count of bases not matched to a gene: 4. In DNA form, the CDR3 reads TGCAGCGCCAGGGGACAGGGCTATGGCTACACCTTC. It is translated as CSARGQGYGYTF.

Notes on this clone: One end of the junction fails to match germline, which may point to a read error. The genes are TRBV2 and TRBJ1-4; no firm D call. CDR3 size: 13 residues. The germline CDR1 and CDR2 sequences are SNHLY and FYNNEI. The CDR3 DNA sequence: TGTGCCAGCAGTGTTTGGGTAGTCGAGAGGATGAGTTTT. This codes for CASSVWVVERMSF. Together with reference TRBV2 and TRBJ1-4, the CDR3 gives the full variable domain: EPEVTQTPSHQVTQMGQEVILRCVPISNHLYFYWYRQILGQKVEFLVSFYNNEISEKSEIFDDQFSVERPDGSNFTLKIRSTKLEDSAMYFCASSVWVVERMSFGSGTQLSVL.

The chain employs TRBV6-6 and TRBJ1-2; 8 bases agree with TRBD1. The CDR3 totals 13 residues. V was pared by 7 bases and J by 13 bases, with 14 bases of the junction left unmatched. Germline values: CDR1 MNHNY, CDR2 SVGAGI (reference sequence). This CDR3 is CASTIDRQGSCTF. The CDR3 nucleotides read TGTGCCAGCACCATCGATAGACAGGGGTCATGCACCTTC.

The J gene is TRBJ1-5, the V gene TRBV12-5, with 9 bases matching TRBD1. Germline V gives CDR1 LGHNT, CDR2 FRNRAP. Trimming at V came to 6 bases and at J to 4 bases, leaving 7 bases not matched to a gene. The CDR3 contains 15 residues. The CDR3 loop is CASGRGTGLNQPQHF. The CDR3, as DNA: TGTGCTAGTGGGAGGGGGACAGGGCTTAATCAGCCCCAGCATTTT.

The chain carries TRBV6-5 and TRBJ2-3, with 7 bases fitting TRBD2. CDR1 is MNHEY and CDR2 is SVGAGI in the germline V gene. This CDR3 has 11 amino acids. V lost 5 bases, J lost 11 bases, and 4 bases stayed unmatched. In DNA form, the CDR3 reads TGTGCCAGCAGTCTTGGGGGGGTGCAGTATTTT. Translated, it gives CASSLGGVQYF.

This rearrangement joins TRBV4-2 to TRBJ1-2; 7 positions match TRBD1. CDR1 is LGHNA, CDR2 YNFKEQ, per germline. After removal of 6 bases from V and 3 bases from J, the junction contained 10 bases not matched to a gene. The CDR3 runs 15 residues. The CDR3 reads CASSPQGTAYYGYTF. CDR3 in DNA: TGTGCCAGCAGTCCCCAAGGGACAGCTTACTATGGCTACACCTTC.

The gene calls are TRBV18 and TRBJ1-6, with D maybe TRBD1 (5 bases). Trimming shortened V by 3 bases and J by 7 bases, and 13 bases separated the two germline ends. The CDR3 contains 15 residues. Looked up from germline, CDR1 is KGHSH and CDR2 is LQKENI. The CDR3 here is CASSPGGNVNSPLHF. CDR3 DNA sequence: TGTGCCAGCTCACCTGGGGGTAATGTGAATTCACCCCTCCACTTT.

This clone was found a few times. This chain joins TRBV7-9 and TRBJ1-1; D gene uncertain. V shed 6 bases and J shed 1 base, with 9 bases lying between them. The CDR3 extends over 13 amino acids. Germline-derived CDR1 and CDR2 are SEHNR and FQNEAQ (reference sequence). In nucleotides, the CDR3 is TGTGCCAGCAGACGAGAAGAGAACACTGAAGCTTTCTTT. This sequence encodes CASRREENTEAFF.

V usage is TRBV27 and J usage is TRBJ2-7; possibly TRBD1 for D (6 bases). V lost 5 bases and J lost 2, with 25 bases in between. Germline V gives CDR1 MNHEY, CDR2 SMNVEV (reference sequence). The CDR3 loop spans 18 amino acids. The CDR3, as DNA: TGTGCCAGCAGTCCCGCCTCAATCTCGCAGGGGTTACCCTACGAGCAGTACTTC. Its protein product is CASSPASISQGLPYEQYF.

In nucleotides, the CDR3 is TGTGCCAGCAGCGTAGCTACCGAGCATTCACCCCTCCACTTT. Translation: CASSVATEHSPLHF. The V and J genes are TRBV9 and TRBJ1-6; D ambiguous. The germline V and J ends were trimmed by 0 bases and 8 bases, with 9 bases remaining between them. The CDR3 consists of 14 residues. Germline CDR1 reads SGDLS; CDR2 reads YYNGEE.

The V and J genes are TRBV5-8 and TRBJ2-3, with D maybe TRBD1 (7 bases). V gave up 4 bases and J gave up 2 bases, with 14 bases separating them. This CDR3 region has 15 residues. CDR1 and CDR2 from the germline V gene are SGHTS and YDEGEE. The CDR3 sequence: CASSPQGGSTDTQYF. CDR3 bases: TGTGCCAGCAGCCCCCAGGGGGGATCCACAGATACGCAGTATTTT.

This rearrangement joins TRBV19 to TRBJ1-5, with 10 bases fitting TRBD1. J gave up 6 bases and V 3 bases, and 8 bases lay outside the gene matches. This CDR3 region has 16 residues. Germline V gene data show CDR1 as LNHDA and CDR2 as SQIVND (reference sequence). The CDR3 region has the DNA TGTGCCAGTAGTATTGGTGGGACAGGGGTAAGTCAGCCCCAGCATTTT. Protein product: CASSIGGTGVSQPQHF.

The genes are TRBV27 and TRBJ2-2; no clear D gene. V was trimmed by 4 bases and J by 1 base, leaving 7 bases between them. CDR1 and CDR2 (germline): MNHEY, SMNVEV (reference sequence). There are 14 residues in the CDR3. The CDR3 DNA follows: TGTGCCAGCAGTTCTACACGGAACACCGGGGAGCTGTTTTTT. It translates to CASSSTRNTGELFF.

The chain joins TRBV2 to TRBJ1-2, with TRBD1 matching 8 bases. Germline V gene data show CDR1 as SNHLY and CDR2 as FYNNEI. This CDR3 is 14 amino acids long. V lost 7 bases and J lost 2; bases outside the gene matches: 6. The CDR3 reads CASKINRGNYGYTF. The CDR3 DNA is TGTGCCAGCAAGATAAACAGGGGGAACTATGGCTACACCTTC.

The chain employs TRBV6-1 and TRBJ1-4; D uncertain. Trimming left V 8 bases short and J 4 bases short, with 14 bases between. Germline V gives CDR1 MNHNS, CDR2 SASEGT. The CDR3 has 14 residues. CDR3 region: CASATIGYNEKLFF. The CDR3 DNA sequence: TGTGCCAGCGCCACGATTGGCTATAATGAAAAACTGTTTTTT.

The count of this clone is one. The CDR3 loop reads CASSPLSGSDSYEQYF. DNA of the CDR3: TGTGCCAGCAGCCCCCTTAGCGGGAGCGACTCCTACGAGCAGTACTTC. J is TRBJ2-7 and V is TRBV11-2, with 9 bases aligning to TRBD2. Germline lookup yields CDR1 SGHAT and CDR2 FQNNGV. This CDR3 comprises 16 residues. Trimming at V came to 5 bases and at J to 0 bases, leaving 8 bases not matched to a gene.

V is TRBV7-9 and J is TRBJ1-4, with 7 bases aligning to TRBD1. The germline CDR1 and CDR2 sequences are SEHNR and FQNEAQ (reference sequence). V gave up 5 bases and J gave up 12 bases; unmatched junction bases: 6. The CDR3 runs 12 residues. The CDR3 loop is CASSLYDRELFF. CDR3 sequence (DNA): TGTGCCAGCAGCCTGTATGACAGGGAACTGTTTTTT.

The chain recombines TRBV18 with TRBJ1-1; D not resolved. The ends were cut back, 3 bases at V and 10 bases at J, with 12 bases in the middle. CDR1 KGHSH and CDR2 LQKENI come from the germline V gene. CDR3 length: 12 residues. The CDR3 spells CASSPPVRSAFF. The DNA of the CDR3 is TGTGCCAGCTCACCCCCTGTCCGTTCAGCTTTCTTT.

Here the CDR3 reads CASSHTTGYEQYF. DNA of the CDR3: TGTGCCAGCAGCCACACTACGGGGTACGAGCAGTACTTC. The J gene is TRBJ2-7, the V gene TRBV5-5, with a possible D match to TRBD2 (5 bases). With 4 bases removed from V and 4 bases from J, the gap between germline ends came to 12 bases. This CDR3 comprises 13 residues. Germline V lookup: CDR1 SGHKS, CDR2 YYEKEE (reference sequence).

This rearrangement joins TRBV7-2 to TRBJ2-7; D is perhaps TRBD2 (5 bases). Between the trimmed V and J ends, which lost 3 bases and 4 bases, there was a span of 13 bases. Germline assignment: CDR1 SGHTA and CDR2 FQGNSA. This CDR3 comprises 14 residues. The CDR3 DNA is TGTGCCAGCAGCTTGGGCGGATCGGGGTACGAGCAGTACGTC. Its protein is CASSLGGSGYEQYV.

V and J are TRBV5-6 and TRBJ2-2; D is undetermined. V lost 0 bases and J 2 bases, leaving 2 bases between the germline ends. The CDR3 has 13 amino acids. CDR1 and CDR2 (germline): SGHDT, YYEEEE. The CDR3 DNA reads TGTGCCAGCAGCTTGGCCAACACCGGGGAGCTGTTTTTT. It translates to CASSLANTGELFF.

Comments on this clone: Because the CDR3's place on the DNA is in doubt, the DNA is left out and the CDR3 is given as listed by TCRdb. The chain uses TRBV27 and TRBJ1-5; the listed D gene, TRBD1, was not tested against the DNA. Counting both end residues, the CDR3 totals 14 amino acids. Per germline, CDR1 MNHEY and CDR2 SMNVEV (reference sequence). The CDR3 region is CASSFGPGNQPQHF.

This chain connects TRBV14 to TRBJ2-7, with D perhaps assigned TRBD1 or TRBD2 (5 bases each). The V and J ends lost 0 bases and 2 bases respectively, with 17 bases between them. CDR1 is SGHDN and CDR2 is FVKESK in the germline V gene. The CDR3 contains 17 residues. Here the CDR3 DNA reads TGTGCCAGCAGCCAAGATAATCTGGGGGACGGTACCTACGAGCAGTACTTC. Its translation: CASSQDNLGDGTYEQYF.

The chain employs TRBV19 and TRBJ2-7; 7 nucleotides line up with TRBD1. Germline CDR1 is LNHDA and CDR2 is SQIVND (reference sequence). The CDR3 loop spans 14 amino acids. V shed 4 bases, J shed 3 bases, and the junction held 6 bases outside the gene matches. Written as DNA, the CDR3 is TGTGCCAGTAGTACCAAGGGACAGAACTACGAGCAGTACTTC. This codes for CASSTKGQNYEQYF.